Below are 16 T cell receptor beta chains sequenced from a single sample in a study of T cell repertoires in cytomegalovirus infection. One entry per CDR3 protein results from TCRdb running MiXCR on the reads. This table holds 230,000 or so distinct CDR3 sequences, 35% to 40% found once. No antigen has been identified for these receptors. Sequenced material: CD8+ T cells from cultured PBMCs, taken from culture after CMV antigen stimulation. The receptor set was obtained from a human donor in good health (CMV status not recorded). Some clones in this sample may be carry-over from other donors' samples.

The sample holds a few counts of this clonotype. The V call is TRBV5-4, the J call TRBJ2-3; 12 bases match TRBD2. J lost 4 bases, V lost 4 bases, and 10 bases had no gene match. Germline V gives CDR1 SGHNT, CDR2 YYREEE (reference sequence). The CDR3 covers 17 residues. CDR3 nucleotide sequence: TGTGCCAGCAGCCCCCGGTTGGCTAGCGGGGGGGCAGATACGCAGTATTTT. Translation: CASSPRLASGGADTQYF.

Notes on this clonotype: An end of the junction does not agree with germline; a read error may underlie this. The CDR3: CASAGSLTNTGELFF. The CDR3 nucleotides are TGTGCCAGCGCCGGTAGCCTAACGAACACCGGGGAGCTGTTTTTT. V is TRBV4-1 and J is TRBJ2-2, with no clear D. There are 15 residues in the CDR3. Germline V lookup: CDR1 MGHRA, CDR2 YSYEKL.

Only one count was recorded for this clonotype. The chain is built from TRBV13 and TRBJ2-7; D gene uncertain. This CDR3 is 12 amino acids long. Trimming cost V 2 bases and J 5 bases, with 7 bases left between them. Per the germline V gene, CDR1 is PRHDT and CDR2 is FYEKMQ (reference sequence). CDR3 in amino acids: CASSLSNNEQYF. Here the CDR3 DNA reads TGTGCCAGCAGCTTATCCAATAACGAGCAGTACTTC.

V is TRBV11-2 and J is TRBJ1-5, with D perhaps TRBD1 (6 bases). CDR1 SGHAT and CDR2 FQNNGV come from the germline V gene. Trimming shortened V by 1 base and J by 6 bases, and 10 bases separated the two germline ends. This CDR3 is built from 14 residues. The CDR3 loop is CASSLGRGGQPQHF. The CDR3 DNA sequence: TGTGCCAGCAGCTTAGGGAGAGGGGGTCAGCCCCAGCATTTT.

The chain recombines TRBV9 with TRBJ2-3; 8 positions match TRBD2. The CDR3 consists of 15 residues. Per germline, CDR1 SGDLS and CDR2 YYNGEE. V shed 4 bases, J shed 3 bases, and the junction held 7 bases outside the gene matches. Here the CDR3 DNA reads TGTGCCAGCAGCCAAGCGGGAGTTGGGACAGATACGCAGTATTTT. Amino acids: CASSQAGVGTDTQYF.

This chain uses TRBV14 with TRBJ1-1; 9 bases align to TRBD1. Germline lookup yields CDR1 SGHDN and CDR2 FVKESK. V dropped 8 bases and J dropped 7; count of bases not matched to a gene: 2. This CDR3 region has 11 residues. The CDR3, as DNA: TGTGCCAGCGGACAGGGGATTGAAGCTTTCTTT. Its translation is CASGQGIEAFF.

This clonotype came up a few times. The gene calls are TRBV27 and TRBJ2-1, with 7 nucleotides matching TRBD2. Germline V gene lookup returns CDR1 MNHEY and CDR2 SMNVEV (reference sequence). This CDR3 is built from 14 residues. The J segment lost 4 bases and the V segment lost 2 bases, leaving 2 bases of the junction unmatched. The chain's CDR3 is CASSLSGAYNEQFF. CDR3 in DNA: TGTGCCAGCAGTTTAAGCGGGGCTTACAATGAGCAGTTCTTC.

There are many counts of this clonotype. The chain links TRBV27 to TRBJ2-1; D may correspond to TRBD1 or TRBD2 (5 bases each). V lost 3 bases and J 0 bases, leaving 15 bases between the germline ends. The CDR3 covers 17 residues. The germline CDR1 and CDR2 sequences are MNHEY and SMNVEV (reference sequence). Here the CDR3 DNA reads TGTGCCAGCAGTTTCGGTTGGGGGTCTAGCTCCTACAATGAGCAGTTCTTC. Translating gives CASSFGWGSSSYNEQFF.

This clonotype was observed once. This chain links TRBV24-1 with TRBJ2-1; 7 bases agree with TRBD1. The CDR3 spans 15 residues. V gave up 3 bases and J gave up 2 bases; unmatched junction bases: 3. CDR1 and CDR2 (germline): KGHDR, SFDVKD. The CDR3 sequence is CATSDDRAPYNEQFF. Written as DNA, the CDR3 is TGTGCCACCAGTGATGACAGGGCCCCCTACAATGAGCAGTTCTTC.

V gene TRBV12-3 or TRBV12-4 combines with J gene TRBJ1-5; D unresolved. The CDR3 spans 14 residues. Between the trimmed V and J ends, which lost 4 bases and 3 bases, there was a span of 10 bases. The CDR3 coding sequence is TGTGCCAGCAGTTCGGGCAGTCCCAATCAGCCCCAGCATTTT. It specifies CASSSGSPNQPQHF.

The rearrangement links TRBV19 to TRBJ1-5; 7 bases are a match to TRBD1. Germline V gene data show CDR1 as LNHDA and CDR2 as SQIVND (reference sequence). The junction had 10 bases not matched to a gene; V was cut back by 6 bases and J by 2 bases. The CDR3 is 16 amino acids. DNA of the CDR3: TGTGCCAGTAGCTTCCCCGGGACAGCGGGCAATCAGCCCCAGCATTTT. Translating it yields CASSFPGTAGNQPQHF.

This clonotype was detected ten times or more. The CDR3 DNA reads TGTGCCAGCCTTTCACCAGGGGGCCGTCGCTGGAACACTGAAGCTTTCTTT. Translation: CASLSPGGRRWNTEAFF. The rearrangement links TRBV7-2 to TRBJ1-1; TRBD1 aligns across 8 bases. Trimming took 8 bases from V and 1 from J; bases not matched to a gene: 15. This CDR3 is 17 amino acids long. CDR1 and CDR2 from the germline V gene are SGHTA and FQGNSA. Combining the CDR3 with reference TRBV7-2 and TRBJ1-1 gives the whole variable domain GAGVSQSPSNKVTEKGKDVELRCDPISGHTALYWYRQSLGQGLEFLIYFQGNSAPDKSGLPSDRFSAERTGGSVSTLTIQRTQQEDSAVYLCASLSPGGRRWNTEAFFGQGTRLTVV.

Only a few counts were recorded for this clonotype. The rearrangement links TRBV6-5 to TRBJ2-5, with D possibly TRBD2 on 5 matching bases. The germline gives CDR1 MNHEY, CDR2 SVGAGI. CDR3 length: 14 amino acids. The V and J ends lost 2 bases and 5 bases respectively, with 12 bases between them. The CDR3 nucleotides are TGTGCCAGCAGTTACCTGGGAGTGTGGGAGACCCAGTACTTC. Its translation is CASSYLGVWETQYF.

V and J are TRBV12-5 and TRBJ2-3; TRBD1 aligns across 7 bases. The junction had 8 bases not matched to a gene; V was cut back by 6 bases and J by 2 bases. The CDR3 consists of 15 residues. The germline V gene encodes CDR1 LGHNT and CDR2 FRNRAP. CDR3 in DNA: TGTGCTAGTGGCCGGGACAGCAGCTTCACAGATACGCAGTATTTT. This translates into CASGRDSSFTDTQYF.

J is TRBJ2-2 and V is TRBV27; the D gene is possibly TRBD2 (6 bases). Trimming took 4 bases from V and 5 from J, leaving 14 bases between them. CDR3 length equals 15 residues. The germline V gene has CDR1 MNHEY and CDR2 SMNVEV (reference sequence). The CDR3 reads CASSSFPGGTGELFF. The CDR3 nucleotides are TGTGCCAGCAGTTCCTTCCCCGGGGGAACCGGGGAGCTGTTTTTT.

This clonotype occurred a few times. This chain connects TRBV7-8 to TRBJ2-7; D is unclear. Germline V gene data show CDR1 as SGHVS and CDR2 as FQNEAQ. The CDR3 consists of 12 residues. V was pared by 5 bases and J by 6 bases, with 11 bases between. For the CDR3, the DNA is TGTGCCAGCAGCCCCGCTGGGCTCGAGCAGTACTTC. Translation gives CASSPAGLEQYF. Full variable domain (remainder filled in from reference TRBV7-8 and TRBJ2-7): GAGVSQSPRYKVAKRGQDVALRCDPISGHVSLFWYQQALGQGPEFLTYFQNEAQLDKSGLPSDRFFAERPEGSVSTLKIQRTQQEDSAVYLCASSPAGLEQYFGPGTRLTVT.